This T cell receptor beta chain was documented in a study of T cells in Graves' hyperthyroidism and ophthalmopathy. Across the study: At initial diagnosis, before any treatment had begun, peripheral blood was obtained. Overall study results and limits: Blood held most thyroid clonotypes expanded above 0.001 frequency. Ophthalmopathy was separated from stable hyperthyroidism by a 13 V-J model.

In the case of this clonotype: Its antigen is not known.

The investigators amplified TCR beta CDR3 regions from RNA transcripts. The HTBI primer set was used in a first-round RT-PCR of the TCR CDR3. TCRdb itself ran the multiplex PCR reads through MiXCR, one entry per CDR3 protein. The table records 30,000 to 35,000 distinct CDR3 sequences, 52% of them present only once. Out of about 10 ml of fresh peripheral blood came the PBMCs. The sequencing input was blood. This clonotype was obtained from a woman aged 40-49 years with Graves' ophthalmopathy.

The CDR3 region is CASSSTERVNQPQHF. The CDR3, as DNA: TGTGCCAGCAGTTCAACGGAGAGGGTCAATCAGCCCCAGCATTTT. V usage is TRBV12-3 or TRBV12-4 and J usage is TRBJ1-5; D remains ambiguous. This CDR3 has 15 residues. V was trimmed by 4 bases and J by 3 bases, leaving 13 bases between them.